Listed below are T cell receptor beta chains from one sample, sequenced in a study of post-analysis software for immune sequencing data. TCRdb re-called the PCR reads through MiXCR, storing one row per CDR3 protein. The sample consists of about 540,000 distinct CDR3 sequences, roughly 34% of them appearing once. Sequencing was done on a sample of blood. The receptors come from a girl aged 2 to 17 with multiple sclerosis. The conserved cysteine and the conserved F or W are not part of the CDR3 here. The order of the fields is clone size, V gene, CDR3 protein. Where a row states a size, it is once, few, many or the class of an expanded clone; other rows omit it.

-	TRBV11-2	ASSSRNTQY
few	TRBV5-1	ASSRGGGQGFYEQY
few	TRBV12-3/TRBV12-4	ASRKGLAALTAQETQY
-	TRBV7-9	ASSLGRAATYNEQF
many	TRBV7-3	ASSLDRASYEQY
-	TRBV20-1	SASAGETQY
few	TRBV20-1	SARDSTRVNTEAF
few	TRBV4-1	ASSPREGTGKNYGYT
-	TRBV5-1	ASGSRPAAKETQY
many	TRBV10-3	AISEPQGRLTYEQY
few	TRBV5-6	ASSSMTGWIYGYT
-	TRBV6-1	ASRDSFNQPQH
-	TRBV7-8	ASSLDPPGGMVETQY
few	TRBV7-2	ASSLDRSSSYEQY
few	TRBV24-1	ATSAGQTEQF
few	TRBV6-4	ASSDTENTEAF
once	TRBV7-9	ASSHPGLAYEQY
few	TRBV6-5	ASSYSGLGQGAAGQY
-	TRBV3-1	ASYSGGKYNEQF
few	TRBV5-1	ASSSGLAGGHNEQF
few	TRBV5-1	ASSPTGGPRKGEKLF
-	TRBV10-3	AISESHTSNTEAF
-	TRBV6-2/TRBV6-3	ASSSPPGTVSTMNTEAF
-	TRBV5-6	ASSLTGTGGQETQY
few	TRBV7-9	ASSLVVNPWTYEQY
-	TRBV11-2	ASSAGARGPNEAF
-	TRBV7-9	ASSSQKTGTSKQY
-	TRBV20-1	SAERTGSYEQY
many	TRBV20-1	SATRDSSNQPQH
few	TRBV5-1	ASSFRDEETQY
few	TRBV7-7	ASSRTSGGEETQY
few	TRBV18	ASSPSTDEQY
-	TRBV5-1	ASSLGTGTRETQY
-	TRBV12-3/TRBV12-4	ASSCDGGGSGYT
few	TRBV3-1	ASSPTSRVYGYT
many	TRBV10-3	AISESGGGSSYEQY
-	TRBV6-5	ASSYSTTGARGTDTQY
-	TRBV6-5	ASSFRTENTEAF
few	TRBV5-1	ASSANRGPTYEQY
-	TRBV6-1	ASSAPGTSGNTDTQY
-	TRBV7-9	ASSPPRDFYEQY
-	TRBV5-6	ASSQETGFNEKLF
-	TRBV3-1	ASGHAGEQF
few	TRBV12-3/TRBV12-4	ASSTTGQETQY
-	TRBV19	ASHPLGTPGQPQH
few	TRBV14	ASSPLGGSEQF
-	TRBV9	ASSVGLRGRGHNEQF
-	TRBV5-1	ASSLGTGRGTQY
few	TRBV29-1	SVIAVAETQY
few	TRBV20-1	SAVNTGDYGYT
-	TRBV12-3/TRBV12-4	ASSPRQGMDGYT
-	TRBV10-3	AISPSTASRGGPYNEQF
-	TRBV6-6	ASHKNRDRVPYEQY